The 9 T cell receptor beta chains below come from one sample, sequenced in a study of control samples from healthy donors and cancer patients. The table came from immunoSEQ multiplex PCR; TCRdb's copy has only in-frame clones and leaves some out. The sample consists of about 52,000 clones, 85% to 95% of them appearing once. Sequencing was carried out using blood. All receptors come from a man between 25 and 39 years old in good health.

This rearrangement joins TRBV28 to TRBJ1-2; D is unclear. CDR3 length: 15 residues. The V gene lost 1 base and the J gene lost 0 bases, with 9 bases spanning the gap. Germline CDR1 MDHEN, CDR2 SYDVKM. The CDR3 coding sequence is TGTGCCAGCAGTTTATATCAGCCTTCTAACTATGGCTACACCTTC. Its protein is CASSLYQPSNYGYTF.

The chain couples TRBV9 to TRBJ2-1, with D possibly TRBD2 on 6 matching bases. This CDR3 is 15 amino acids long. CDR1 is SGDLS and CDR2 is YYNGEE in the germline V gene. V lost 0 bases, J lost 4 bases, and 11 bases lay in between. Here the CDR3 reads CASSVVASVYNEQFF. For the CDR3, the DNA is TGTGCCAGCAGCGTAGTGGCTAGCGTTTACAATGAGCAGTTCTTC. The variable domain in full, completed from reference TRBV9 and TRBJ2-1, reads DSGVTQTPKHLITATGQRVTLRCSPRSGDLSVYWYQQSLDQGLQFLIQYYNGEERAKGNILERFSAQQFPDLHSELNLSSLELGDSALYFCASSVVASVYNEQFFGPGTRLTVL.

This sequence joins TRBV7-3 and TRBJ2-1; a weak D match, TRBD2 (6 bases). Looked up from germline, CDR1 is SGHTA and CDR2 is FQGTGA. This CDR3 spans 16 amino acids. V gave up 6 bases and J gave up 0 bases, with 15 bases separating them. CDR3 nucleotides: TGTGCCAGCAGTTTTTCGGGACTTAGCTCCTACAATGAGCAGTTCTTC. Translated: CASSFSGLSSYNEQFF.

The V and J genes are TRBV7-8 and TRBJ2-7; weak D call: TRBD1 (5 bases). The germline V gene encodes CDR1 SGHVS and CDR2 FQNEAQ. CDR3 length: 15 residues. Deletions cut 5 bases from V and 1 base from J, with 15 bases between. The CDR3, as DNA: TGTGCCAGCAGCCACGGCGGACACTTGTCCTACGAGCAGTACTTC. Translation: CASSHGGHLSYEQYF.

V gene TRBV6-6 combines with J gene TRBJ1-2, with 7 bases aligning to TRBD1. The germline V gene has CDR1 MNHNY and CDR2 SVGAGI (reference sequence). This CDR3 comprises 14 residues. J lost 3 bases, V lost 5 bases, and 6 bases had no gene match. CDR3 sequence: CASSNLGQDYGYTF. DNA of the CDR3: TGTGCCAGCAGTAACCTCGGACAGGACTATGGCTACACCTTC.

This clone was found once. The chain has TRBV18 and TRBJ2-1; 8 nucleotides match TRBD1. The V gene's germline CDR1 is KGHSH and CDR2 LQKENI. Trimming cost V 5 bases and J 2 bases; bases outside gene matches: 8. CDR3 length equals 16 residues. The CDR3 DNA follows: TGTGCCAGCTCAGTTACAGGGGGAAGCGCCTACAATGAGCAGTTCTTC. This sequence encodes CASSVTGGSAYNEQFF.

The chain employs TRBV9 and TRBJ1-1; D not resolved. The germline V and J ends were trimmed by 0 bases and 1 base, with 4 bases remaining between them. Per the germline V gene, CDR1 is SGDLS and CDR2 is YYNGEE. The CDR3 totals 13 residues. DNA for the CDR3: TGTGCCAGCAGCGTAGCCTGGAACACTGAAGCTTTCTTT. It encodes CASSVAWNTEAFF.

The chain couples TRBV9 to TRBJ2-7; 8 bases map to TRBD2. The CDR3 has 14 amino acids. The V and J ends lost 0 bases and 7 bases, in that order; junction bases with no gene match: 6. CDR1 and CDR2 from the germline V gene are SGDLS and YYNGEE. Here the CDR3 reads CASSVGGGPGEQYF. CDR3 DNA sequence: TGTGCCAGCAGCGTAGGCGGGGGGCCCGGGGAGCAGTACTTC.

This clone was seen only once. As DNA, the CDR3 is TGTGCCAGCAGCTTGGTAGATACCGGGGAGCTGTTTTTT. Translating it yields CASSLVDTGELFF. The chain links TRBV7-2 to TRBJ2-2; D is unresolved. V was cut by 3 bases and J by 5 bases, with 7 bases left in between. Looked up from germline, CDR1 is SGHTA and CDR2 is FQGNSA. The length of the CDR3 is 13 residues.